This entry is about one TCR beta chain. These data belong to a study of blood T cell repertoires in COVID-19. About the study: Researchers got acute and convalescent COVID-19 samples from the United States, Italy and Spain.

CDR3 length: 17 amino acids. CDR1 and CDR2 from the germline V gene are LNHDA and SQIVND (reference sequence). V shed 3 bases, J shed 0 bases, and the junction held 11 bases outside the gene matches. Clones were sequenced by immunoSEQ multiplex PCR, and TCRdb holds only the in-frame ones, with some missing. The sample includes about 220,000 clones, roughly four fifths of them seen just once. Participant-given clinical history determined each cohort assignment. A case of COVID-19 had been met by exposed participants within 2 weeks before study entry. The chain has TRBV19 and TRBJ2-7; TRBD1 agrees at 7 bases. This receptor was taken from a woman aged 45-65 years who had been exposed to COVID-19. The sample comprised PBMCs or T cells enriched from blood (not recorded which). CDR3 bases: TGTGCCAGTAGTATCGCGGACAGGCGGTCCACCTCCTACGAGCAGTACTTC. Its protein product is CASSIADRRSTSYEQYF. Drawing the rest from reference TRBV19 and TRBJ2-7, the complete variable domain is DGGITQSPKYLFRKEGQNVTLSCEQNLNHDAMYWYRQDPGQGLRLIYYSQIVNDFQKGDIAEGYSVSREKKESFPLTVTSAQKNPTAFYLCASSIADRRSTSYEQYFGPGTRLTVT.